A selection of T cell receptor beta chains follows, all from one sample in a study of cytomegalovirus exposure and HLA in healthy donors. Sequenced by immunoSEQ multiplex PCR; TCRdb stores in-frame clones only, minus some. The sample has 100,000 or so clones; approximately 85% are singletons. The sequencing sample was made of PBMCs. The source of these receptors is a man aged 25 to 40 in good health and CMV-seronegative. CDR3s include the opening cysteine and the closing phenylalanine or tryptophan. For some rows the clone size is stated as once, few or many, or as a class when expanded; others skip it.

CDR3aa | j_gene | abundance | v_gene | len
CASSRTGGPSSYEQYF | TRBJ2-7 | - | TRBV19 | 16
CASSASGGAIYDTQYF | TRBJ2-3 | - | TRBV7-2 | 16
CASSSRQGGIGELFF | TRBJ2-2 | - | TRBV6-5 | 15
CASSQEDREETQYF | TRBJ2-5 | - | TRBV4-1 | 14
CATSIGRRRYSNQPQHF | TRBJ1-5 | - | TRBV15 | 17
CASSYPGTSGTEAFF | TRBJ1-1 | few | TRBV6-5 | 15
CASSQDEGGSSYNEQFF | TRBJ2-1 | - | TRBV4-1 | 17
CASSQAGQGVQEQFF | TRBJ2-1 | - | TRBV4-2 | 15
CASSETAQETQYF | TRBJ2-5 | few | TRBV2 | 13
CASNTQGLNTEAFF | TRBJ1-1 | - | TRBV6-6 | 14
CAWSVSDEQFF | TRBJ2-1 | few | TRBV30 | 11
CASSYQGANYGYTF | TRBJ1-2 | - | TRBV6-5 | 14
CASSSHGQTYEQYF | TRBJ2-7 | - | TRBV28 | 14
CASSSGGLYEQYF | TRBJ2-7 | - | TRBV27 | 13
CASSPGTGRFGYTF | TRBJ1-2 | - | TRBV28 | 14
CSVDGTESAPHQAFF | TRBJ1-1 | - | TRBV29-1 | 15
CASSSPGATNEKLFF | TRBJ1-4 | few | TRBV5-4 | 15
CASGPSGIWDEQFF | TRBJ2-1 | - | TRBV12-5 | 14
CARSSGQVGEQYF | TRBJ2-7 | - | TRBV5-3 | 13
CAIKPDSPNGQFF | TRBJ2-1 | - | TRBV10-3 | 13
CASTLAGETGELFF | TRBJ2-2 | - | TRBV19 | 14
CASSLSTAGRPEAFF | TRBJ1-1 | once | TRBV5-4 | 15
CASRGSGGPTSYEQYF | TRBJ2-7 | - | TRBV28 | 16
CSVVQGNQPQHF | TRBJ1-5 | few | TRBV29-1 | 12
CASGVSSYEQYF | TRBJ2-7 | - | TRBV6-1 | 12
CASSEGQSKYEQYF | TRBJ2-7 | - | TRBV6-1 | 14
CASSIFGNEQFF | TRBJ2-1 | - | TRBV19 | 12
CASSLGGSTDTQYF | TRBJ2-3 | - | TRBV6-4 | 14
CASSLAGTGSYEQYF | TRBJ2-7 | - | TRBV5-1 | 15
CASSLGGRGELTEAFF | TRBJ1-1 | - | TRBV5-6 | 16
CASSLRTGTYEQYF | TRBJ2-7 | - | TRBV7-9 | 14
CASRGAGLAGGSSTDTQYF | TRBJ2-3 | - | TRBV27 | 19
CASSYRTGGIQYF | TRBJ2-4 | once | TRBV6-5 | 13
CASSSSSNTGSGNQPQHF | TRBJ1-5 | - | TRBV28 | 18
CASSVGQGPYEQYF | TRBJ2-7 | few | TRBV7-3 | 14
CASRLTGDTGELFF | TRBJ2-2 | - | TRBV6-5 | 14
CASSLWPAAGELFF | TRBJ2-2 | - | TRBV27 | 14
CAWSNPDRGGQPQHF | TRBJ1-5 | - | TRBV30 | 15
CASSAGQGPDTQYF | TRBJ2-3 | - | TRBV19 | 14
CASTTVGYAFF | TRBJ1-1 | - | TRBV25-1 | 11
CAWAGGRDQPQHF | TRBJ1-5 | - | TRBV30 | 13
CATMGLAGNTIYF | TRBJ1-3 | - | TRBV6-1 | 13
CAWSAPELLTNEQFF | TRBJ2-1 | - | TRBV30 | 15
CAWRSGAGGNEQFF | TRBJ2-1 | - | TRBV30 | 14
CASSKGLAGGELFF | TRBJ2-2 | - | TRBV5-4 | 14
CASSPGRLVRSYNEQFF | TRBJ2-1 | - | TRBV4-1 | 17
CASAEARGNEKLFF | TRBJ1-4 | - | TRBV5-6 | 14
CASSLTGSNEQFF | TRBJ2-1 | - | TRBV7-2 | 13
CASSQTGTSGADTQYF | TRBJ2-3 | - | TRBV4-2 | 16